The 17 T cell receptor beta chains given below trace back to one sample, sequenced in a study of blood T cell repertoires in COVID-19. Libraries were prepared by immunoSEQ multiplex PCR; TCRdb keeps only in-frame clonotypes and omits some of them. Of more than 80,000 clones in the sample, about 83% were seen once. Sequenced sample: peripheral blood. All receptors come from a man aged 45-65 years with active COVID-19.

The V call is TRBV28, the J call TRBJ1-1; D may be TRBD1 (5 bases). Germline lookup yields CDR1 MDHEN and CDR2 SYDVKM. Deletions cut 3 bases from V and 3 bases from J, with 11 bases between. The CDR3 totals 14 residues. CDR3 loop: CASSLFRGDTEAFF. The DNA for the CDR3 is TGTGCCAGCAGTTTGTTTCGGGGGGACACTGAAGCTTTCTTT.

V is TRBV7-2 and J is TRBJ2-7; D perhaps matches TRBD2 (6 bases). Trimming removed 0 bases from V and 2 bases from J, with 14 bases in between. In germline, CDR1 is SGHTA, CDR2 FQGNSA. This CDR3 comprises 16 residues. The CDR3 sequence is CASSLARGGLTYEQYF. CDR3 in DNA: TGTGCCAGCAGCTTAGCGCGGGGTGGTTTGACCTACGAGCAGTACTTC.

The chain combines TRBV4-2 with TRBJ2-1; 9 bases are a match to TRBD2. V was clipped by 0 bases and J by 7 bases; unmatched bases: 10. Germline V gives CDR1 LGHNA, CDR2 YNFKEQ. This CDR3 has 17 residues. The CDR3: CASSQDPLAGARNEQFF. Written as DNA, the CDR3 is TGTGCCAGCAGCCAAGATCCATTAGCGGGAGCTAGAAATGAGCAGTTCTTC.

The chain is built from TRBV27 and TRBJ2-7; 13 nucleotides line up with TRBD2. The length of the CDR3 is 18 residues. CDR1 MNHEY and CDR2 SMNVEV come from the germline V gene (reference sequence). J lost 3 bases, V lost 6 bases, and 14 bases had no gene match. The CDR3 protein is CASSPSGLAGETHYEQYF. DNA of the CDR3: TGTGCCAGCAGCCCATCTGGACTAGCGGGGGAAACTCACTACGAGCAGTACTTC.

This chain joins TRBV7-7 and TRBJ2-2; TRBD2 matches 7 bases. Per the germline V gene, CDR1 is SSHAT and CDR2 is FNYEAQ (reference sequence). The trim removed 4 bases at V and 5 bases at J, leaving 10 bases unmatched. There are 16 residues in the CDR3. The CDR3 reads CASSWAGGGGTGELFF. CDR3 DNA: TGTGCCAGCAGCTGGGCGGGCGGCGGGGGAACCGGGGAGCTGTTTTTT.

CDR3 region: CASSLPGGYTF. The CDR3 DNA follows: TGTGCCAGCAGTTTGCCAGGCGGCTACACCTTC. The rearrangement joins TRBV28 to TRBJ1-2; the D is unclear. The CDR3 sequence is 11 residues long. Germline V gene data show CDR1 as MDHEN and CDR2 as SYDVKM. The V end lost 3 bases, the J end lost 8 bases, and 7 bases lay between the germline ends.

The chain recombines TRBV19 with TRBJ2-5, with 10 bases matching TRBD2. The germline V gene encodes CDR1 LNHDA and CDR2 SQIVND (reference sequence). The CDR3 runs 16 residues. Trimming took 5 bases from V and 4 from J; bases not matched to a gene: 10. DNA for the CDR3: TGTGCCAGTAGTCCATGGACTAGCGGTCGGGCAGAGACCCAGTACTTC. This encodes CASSPWTSGRAETQYF.

The CDR3 loop reads CAWSRGDKNIQYF. In DNA form, the CDR3 reads TGTGCCTGGAGCCGGGGGGATAAAAACATTCAGTACTTC. The gene calls are TRBV30 and TRBJ2-4; 7 nucleotides match TRBD2. The CDR3 consists of 13 residues. Germline assignment: CDR1 GTSNPN and CDR2 SVGIG (reference sequence). V shed 3 bases and J 4 bases; nucleotides not matched to a gene: 3.

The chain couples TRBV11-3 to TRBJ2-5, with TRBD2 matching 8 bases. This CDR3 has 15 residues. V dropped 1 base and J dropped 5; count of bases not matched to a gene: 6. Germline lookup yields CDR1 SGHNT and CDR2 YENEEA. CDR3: CASSLGLARGETQYF. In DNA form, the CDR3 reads TGTGCCAGCAGCTTAGGACTAGCGAGAGGGGAGACCCAGTACTTC.

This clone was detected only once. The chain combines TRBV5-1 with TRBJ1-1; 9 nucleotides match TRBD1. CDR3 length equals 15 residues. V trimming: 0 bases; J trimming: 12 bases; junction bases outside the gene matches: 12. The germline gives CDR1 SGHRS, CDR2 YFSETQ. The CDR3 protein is CASSLDRGRAQETFF. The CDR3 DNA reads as TGCGCCAGCAGCTTGGACAGGGGGCGGGCTCAGGAGACTTTCTTT.

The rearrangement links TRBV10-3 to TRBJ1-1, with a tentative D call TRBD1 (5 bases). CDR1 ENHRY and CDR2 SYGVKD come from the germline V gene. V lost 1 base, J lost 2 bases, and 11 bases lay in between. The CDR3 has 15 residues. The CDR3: CAISELGGGNTEAFF. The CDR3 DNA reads TGTGCCATCAGTGAGTTGGGGGGGGGTAACACTGAAGCTTTCTTT.

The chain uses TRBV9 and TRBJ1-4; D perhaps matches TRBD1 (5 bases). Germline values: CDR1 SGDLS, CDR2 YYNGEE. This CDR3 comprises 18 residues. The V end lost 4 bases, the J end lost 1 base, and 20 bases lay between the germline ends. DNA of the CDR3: TGTGCCAGCAGCCGTAACTCTGGAACAGGTGGAACTAATGAAAAACTGTTTTTT. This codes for CASSRNSGTGGTNEKLFF.

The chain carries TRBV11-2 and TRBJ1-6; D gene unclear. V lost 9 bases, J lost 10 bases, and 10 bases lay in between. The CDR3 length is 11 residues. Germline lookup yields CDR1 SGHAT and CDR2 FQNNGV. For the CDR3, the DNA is TGTGCCAGTGGGCTTTCGTCACCCCTCCACTTT. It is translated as CASGLSSPLHF.

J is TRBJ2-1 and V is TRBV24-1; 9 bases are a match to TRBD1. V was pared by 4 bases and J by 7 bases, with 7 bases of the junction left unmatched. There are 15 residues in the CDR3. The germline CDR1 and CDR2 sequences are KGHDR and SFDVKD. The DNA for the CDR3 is TGTGCCACCAGTGACCGGGACAGGGTTAGAAATGAGCAGTTCTTC. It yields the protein CATSDRDRVRNEQFF.

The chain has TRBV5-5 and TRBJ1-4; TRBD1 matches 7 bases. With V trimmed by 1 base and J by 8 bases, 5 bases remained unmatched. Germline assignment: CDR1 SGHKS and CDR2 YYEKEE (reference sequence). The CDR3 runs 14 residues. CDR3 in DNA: TGTGCCAGCAGCTTGAGGGACAGTAGGGAAAAACTGTTTTTT. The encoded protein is CASSLRDSREKLFF.

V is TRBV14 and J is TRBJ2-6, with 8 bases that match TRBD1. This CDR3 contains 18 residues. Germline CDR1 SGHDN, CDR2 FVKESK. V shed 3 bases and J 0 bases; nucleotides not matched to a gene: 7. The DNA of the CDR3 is TGTGCCAGCAGCCATCGGAGGACAGGGAACTCTGGGGCCAACGTCCTGACTTTC. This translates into CASSHRRTGNSGANVLTF.

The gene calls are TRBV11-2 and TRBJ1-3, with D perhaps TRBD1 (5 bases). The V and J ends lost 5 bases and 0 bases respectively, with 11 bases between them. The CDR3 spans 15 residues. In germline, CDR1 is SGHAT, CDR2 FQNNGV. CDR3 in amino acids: CASSQIRASGNTIYF. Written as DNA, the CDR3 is TGTGCCAGCAGCCAGATCAGGGCCTCTGGAAACACCATATATTTT. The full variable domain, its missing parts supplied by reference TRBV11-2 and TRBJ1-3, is EAGVAQSPRYKIIEKRQSVAFWCNPISGHATLYWYQQILGQGPKLLIQFQNNGVVDDSQLPKDRFSAERLKGVDSTLKIQPAKLEDSAVYLCASSQIRASGNTIYFGEGSWLTVV.